The 29 T cell receptor beta chains below all came from one sample that was sequenced in a study of beta chain features in type 1 diabetes (dated by TCRdb to 2017 to 2018). Library construction relied on the immunoSEQ multiplex PCR assay. The entire amount of isolated RNA was reverse transcribed using the High Capacity cDNA Reverse Transcription Kit, so the sequenced TCRB transcripts were expressed ones. The table was pulled from immuneACCESS by TCRdb, which kept in-frame rearrangements only. Such tables lose some clones; where checked, under half of the loss comes from unresolved V genes, and the rest has no known cause. In this sample the table shows around 160,000 clones, 48% of which occur a single time. Over 0.4% of the sample is in the top ten clones. Material for sequencing was Tregs from blood. The cell subset or site label on this specimen signifies: regulatory CD4+ T cells. The receptors were sampled from a young man in good health.

The chain couples TRBV28 to TRBJ2-3, with TRBD1 as a possible D gene (6 bases). The ends were cut back, 2 bases at V and 2 bases at J, with 14 bases in the middle. The CDR3 length is 16 residues. From germline, CDR1 is MDHEN and CDR2 SYDVKM. The CDR3 sequence is CASSLIGTPNTDTQYF. CDR3 sequence (DNA): TGTGCCAGCAGTTTAATCGGGACACCTAACACAGATACGCAGTATTTT.

The V gene is TRBV28, the J gene TRBJ2-5; the match to TRBD1 covers 7 bases. The J call may be mistaken, given a closer DNA end match to TRBJ2-7. CDR3 length equals 16 residues. CDR1 and CDR2 (germline): MDHEN, SYDVKM. The CDR3 reads CASSFNPGQAAYEQYF. The DNA of the CDR3 is TGTGCCAGCAGTTTTAACCCTGGACAGGCCGCCTACGAGCAGTACTTC.

This rearrangement joins TRBV6-6 to TRBJ1-5; possible D gene TRBD1, 6 bases. Looked up from germline, CDR1 is MNHNY and CDR2 is SVGAGI (reference sequence). This CDR3 region has 12 residues. The V end lost 7 bases, the J end lost 11 bases, and 15 bases lay between the germline ends. The CDR3 spells CASTIPGAAQHF. The CDR3, as DNA: TGTGCCAGCACCATCCCAGGGGCGGCCCAGCATTTT.

This clone was counted between two and nine times. V and J are TRBV10-3 and TRBJ2-2, with 8 bases that match TRBD2. The CDR3 sequence is 14 residues long. CDR1 ENHRY and CDR2 SYGVKD come from the germline V gene. V lost 10 bases and J lost 5; bases outside the gene matches: 9. The CDR3 DNA sequence: TGTGCCACCAGACTAGCGAGTAGGACCGGGGAGCTGTTTTTT. Its protein product is CATRLASRTGELFF.

The chain employs TRBV28 and TRBJ2-3; 7 bases match TRBD1. The V gene end was trimmed by 6 bases and the J gene end by 0 bases; junction bases not matched to a gene: 9. Germline V CDR1 and CDR2: MDHEN, SYDVKM. The CDR3 contains 16 residues. CDR3 amino acids: CASSRTGDPSTDTQYF. The CDR3 region has the DNA TGTGCCAGCAGCCGTACAGGGGACCCTAGCACAGATACGCAGTATTTT. The full variable domain, its missing parts supplied by reference TRBV28 and TRBJ2-3, is DVKVTQSSRYLVKRTGEKVFLECVQDMDHENMFWYRQDPGLGLRLIYFSYDVKMKEKGDIPEGYSVSREKKERFSLILESASTNQTSMYLCASSRTGDPSTDTQYFGPGTRLTVL.

Only a few counts were recorded for this clone. The chain employs TRBV7-2 and TRBJ2-1; D might be TRBD2 (6 bases). The CDR3 sequence is 20 residues long. Germline CDR1 reads SGHTA; CDR2 reads FQGNSA. The germline V and J ends were trimmed by 0 bases and 10 bases, with 31 bases remaining between them. For the CDR3, the DNA is TGTGCCAGCAGCTTAGCGCCAACCCTGCCTGCGGGATGGGGAAGGGGAGAGCAGTTCTTC. This sequence encodes CASSLAPTLPAGWGRGEQFF. The full variable domain, completed using reference TRBV7-2 and TRBJ2-1, is GAGVSQSPSNKVTEKGKDVELRCDPISGHTALYWYRQSLGQGLEFLIYFQGNSAPDKSGLPSDRFSAERTGGSVSTLTIQRTQQEDSAVYLCASSLAPTLPAGWGRGEQFFGPGTRLTVL.

This chain uses TRBV7-3 with TRBJ2-2, with D perhaps TRBD1 (6 bases). The CDR3 sequence is 16 residues long. Germline CDR1 SGHTA, CDR2 FQGTGA. Trimming stripped 4 bases from V and 1 base from J, with 13 bases between. The CDR3 protein is CASSWGKGQNTGELFF. CDR3 nucleotides: TGTGCCAGCAGCTGGGGGAAGGGACAGAACACCGGGGAGCTGTTTTTT.

This clone was seen more than once but under ten times. This chain joins TRBV5-1 and TRBJ2-5; 9 nucleotides match TRBD2. The DNA end lines up better with TRBJ2-7; the J call may be wrong. This CDR3 spans 15 amino acids. Germline V CDR1 and CDR2: SGHRS, YFSETQ. The CDR3 spells CASSQLAGEWNEQYF. In nucleotides, the CDR3 is TGCGCCAGCAGCCAGTTAGCGGGAGAGTGGAACGAGCAGTACTTC.

The chain combines TRBV18 with TRBJ2-5; weak D call: TRBD2 (5 bases). Per germline, CDR1 KGHSH and CDR2 LQKENI. This CDR3 comprises 12 residues. Trimming removed 2 bases at V and 11 bases at J, with 12 bases between. DNA for the CDR3: TGTGCCAGCTCACCAGGGCGGGCAGCGCAGTACTTC. Protein sequence: CASSPGRAAQYF.

The chain combines TRBV19 with TRBJ1-2; D is uncertain. The CDR3 is 12 residues long. V shed 3 bases and J shed 3 bases, with 5 bases lying between them. Germline V CDR1 and CDR2: LNHDA, SQIVND (reference sequence). The CDR3 protein is CASSIQDYGYTF. DNA of the CDR3: TGTGCCAGTAGTATCCAGGACTATGGCTACACCTTC. The complete variable domain, with remaining parts taken from reference TRBV19 and TRBJ1-2, reads DGGITQSPKYLFRKEGQNVTLSCEQNLNHDAMYWYRQDPGQGLRLIYYSQIVNDFQKGDIAEGYSVSREKKESFPLTVTSAQKNPTAFYLCASSIQDYGYTFGSGTRLTVV.

The chain links TRBV10-3 to TRBJ2-7, with 8 nucleotides matching TRBD1. Germline CDR1 is ENHRY and CDR2 is SYGVKD. V was clipped by 6 bases and J by 5 bases; unmatched bases: 3. The CDR3 runs to 12 residues. CDR3 region: CAIRDREDEQYF. The CDR3 coding sequence is TGTGCCATCAGGGACAGGGAGGACGAGCAGTACTTC.

This clone was seen a few times. V is TRBV4-2 and J is TRBJ1-2, with D possibly matching TRBD1 (6 bases). Trimming removed 5 bases at V and 4 bases at J, with 20 bases between. This CDR3 region has 16 residues. Germline V lookup: CDR1 LGHNA, CDR2 YNFKEQ. CDR3 sequence: CASSKNTGPRGYGYTF. The CDR3 nucleotides read TGTGCCAGCAGCAAAAATACAGGGCCCCGCGGCTATGGCTACACCTTC.

The chain recombines TRBV27 with TRBJ2-1; 11 bases line up with TRBD2. This CDR3 has 16 residues. The germline V gene has CDR1 MNHEY and CDR2 SMNVEV (reference sequence). V lost 6 bases, J lost 8 bases, and 12 bases stayed unmatched. In DNA form, the CDR3 reads TGTGCCAGCAGCCGGAGACTAGCGGGGCATACCGATGAGCAGTTCTTC. This encodes CASSRRLAGHTDEQFF.

This clone was observed a handful of times. This sequence joins TRBV2 and TRBJ2-3; D unclear. Germline assignment: CDR1 SNHLY and CDR2 FYNNEI. This CDR3 region has 15 residues. Trimming removed 5 bases at V and 4 bases at J, with 16 bases between. The CDR3 sequence is CASSLQTFRSDTQYF. CDR3 DNA sequence: TGTGCCAGCAGTCTCCAGACCTTCAGGTCAGATACGCAGTATTTT. The full variable domain, rest sourced from reference TRBV2 and TRBJ2-3, is EPEVTQTPSHQVTQMGQEVILRCVPISNHLYFYWYRQILGQKVEFLVSFYNNEISEKSEIFDDQFSVERPDGSNFTLKIRSTKLEDSAMYFCASSLQTFRSDTQYFGPGTRLTVL.

The rearrangement links TRBV4-1 to TRBJ1-2, with a weak D call TRBD1 (5 bases). Per the germline V gene, CDR1 is MGHRA and CDR2 is YSYEKL. V dropped 1 base and J dropped 4 bases, with 16 bases sitting between them. This CDR3 spans 16 amino acids. CDR3 amino acids: CASSQGVGRVGYGYTF. CDR3 nucleotides: TGCGCCAGCAGCCAAGGGGTCGGCAGGGTTGGCTATGGCTACACCTTC.

The CDR3 bases are TGTGCCAGCAGGCCAGGGCTGAACACTGAAGCTTTCTTT. Amino acids: CASRPGLNTEAFF. This rearrangement joins TRBV7-9 to TRBJ1-1; possibly TRBD1 for D (5 bases). V lost 6 bases and J lost 0, with 8 bases in between. The CDR3 is 13 residues long. Germline-derived CDR1 and CDR2 are SEHNR and FQNEAQ (reference sequence).

This clone has only a few counts. V and J are TRBV18 and TRBJ2-5; D is possibly TRBD2 (5 bases). The CDR3 is 12 amino acids. V lost 4 bases to trimming and J lost 4 bases, with 7 bases between them. From germline, CDR1 is KGHSH and CDR2 LQKENI. The CDR3 loop is CASSRTSETQYF. The DNA for the CDR3 is TGTGCCAGCTCACGGACTTCAGAGACCCAGTACTTC.

This clone was picked up a small number of times. V usage is TRBV2 and J usage is TRBJ2-1, with D hard to call. Per germline, CDR1 SNHLY and CDR2 FYNNEI. The V end lost 6 bases, the J end lost 0 bases, and 6 bases lay between the germline ends. CDR3 length: 13 residues. CDR3 in DNA: TGTGCCAGCAGAGCTAGCTCCTACAATGAGCAGTTCTTC. Translated, it gives CASRASSYNEQFF.

In this sample, this clone turned up a few times. The chain combines TRBV29-1 with TRBJ2-1, with D unresolved. The CDR3 loop spans 14 amino acids. Germline V gene sequence: CDR1 SQVTM, CDR2 ANQGSEA. The V end was cut by 3 bases, the J end by 2 bases, with 11 bases between. For the CDR3, the DNA is TGCAGCGTTGAGTCCGGTTCCCCCTACAATGAGCAGTTCTTC. Its protein product is CSVESGSPYNEQFF.

This rearrangement joins TRBV27 to TRBJ2-3; TRBD1 matches 8 bases. The CDR3 covers 15 residues. Trimming took 5 bases from V and 3 from J; bases not matched to a gene: 7. Germline V CDR1 and CDR2: MNHEY, SMNVEV (reference sequence). The CDR3 DNA sequence: TGTGCCAGCAGTCGCCAGACAGGGGTAACAGATACGCAGTATTTT. Translated, it gives CASSRQTGVTDTQYF.

The chain recombines TRBV11-3 with TRBJ2-5; the match to TRBD1 covers 7 bases. Germline V gene sequence: CDR1 SGHNT, CDR2 YENEEA. Losses at the gene ends were 5 bases for V and 1 base for J; bases not matched to a gene: 1. The CDR3 runs 13 residues. CDR3 sequence reads: CASSRDSQETQYF. DNA for the CDR3: TGTGCCAGCAGCCGGGACAGCCAAGAGACCCAGTACTTC.

The chain recombines TRBV5-1 with TRBJ1-5; weak D call: TRBD1 (5 bases). The V gene lost 0 bases and the J gene lost 7 bases, with 14 bases spanning the gap. CDR1 SGHRS and CDR2 YFSETQ come from the germline V gene. The CDR3 runs 15 residues. CDR3 nucleotide sequence: TGCGCCAGCAGCTTGGGGCGCGGGGCTGGGCAGCCCCAGCATTTT. Protein product: CASSLGRGAGQPQHF.

The V call is TRBV4-3, the J call TRBJ2-3, with 8 bases lining up with TRBD1. The CDR3 is 15 residues long. Germline CDR1 reads LGHNA; CDR2 reads YSLEER. V was clipped by 2 bases and J by 4 bases; unmatched bases: 5. CDR3 sequence: CASSQQDRVPDTQYF. CDR3 sequence (DNA): TGCGCCAGCAGCCAACAGGACAGGGTCCCAGATACGCAGTATTTT.

The gene calls are TRBV28 and TRBJ1-5; TRBD1 matches at 9 bases. This CDR3 has 15 residues. V trimming: 5 bases; J trimming: 7 bases; junction bases outside the gene matches: 9. Germline assignment: CDR1 MDHEN and CDR2 SYDVKM. The CDR3 protein is CASSPGTGLEQPQHF. DNA of the CDR3: TGTGCCAGCAGTCCCGGGACAGGGTTAGAACAGCCCCAGCATTTT.

This clone was seen only a few times. J is TRBJ2-5 and V is TRBV28; D not certain. The J call is in doubt because the DNA end fits TRBJ2-7 better. From germline, CDR1 is MDHEN and CDR2 SYDVKM. The CDR3 covers 16 residues. The CDR3 region has the DNA TGTGCCAGCAACTCTCACACCCTAGTTTACTCCTACGAGCAGTACTTC. Protein sequence: CASNSHTLVYSYEQYF.

The J gene is TRBJ2-3, the V gene TRBV5-1; 10 bases match TRBD1. Germline V gives CDR1 SGHRS, CDR2 YFSETQ. This CDR3 is 16 amino acids long. The trim removed 9 bases at V and 1 base at J, leaving 11 bases unmatched. The DNA of the CDR3 is TGCGCCATACAAAAAGAGGACAGGGGGGGCACAGATACGCAGTATTTT. This translates into CAIQKEDRGGTDTQYF.

The DNA for the CDR3 is TGTGCCAGTAGGGGACTAGCGTCAGATACGCAGTATTTT. Translated, it gives CASRGLASDTQYF. The chain combines TRBV19 with TRBJ2-3; 10 bases agree with TRBD2. The CDR3 runs 13 residues. The trim removed 6 bases at V and 4 bases at J, leaving 1 base unmatched. Germline lookup yields CDR1 LNHDA and CDR2 SQIVND (reference sequence).

The chain recombines TRBV10-3 with TRBJ2-5, with a tentative D call TRBD1 (6 bases). V gave up 3 bases and J gave up 2 bases, with 13 bases separating them. This CDR3 is built from 15 residues. Germline V gene lookup returns CDR1 ENHRY and CDR2 SYGVKD. CDR3 sequence reads: CAISDTGWGQETQYF. The CDR3 coding sequence is TGTGCCATCAGTGATACAGGGTGGGGACAAGAGACCCAGTACTTC.

The chain combines TRBV5-1 with TRBJ2-1; a possible D gene is TRBD2 (5 bases). V lost 4 bases and J 5 bases, leaving 10 bases between the germline ends. There are 13 residues in the CDR3. Germline loops: CDR1 SGHRS, CDR2 YFSETQ. The CDR3 DNA follows: TGCGCCAGCAGCGAACAAGCGGACAATGAGCAGTTCTTC. Translating gives CASSEQADNEQFF.